These 6 T cell receptor beta chains came from one sample sequenced in a study of siplizumab effects on memory and regulatory T cells. Clones were read by immunoSEQ multiplex PCR, and TCRdb kept only the in-frame ones, dropping some. There are around 99,000 clones in the sample; roughly nine tenths occur only once, and about 0.7% lies in the top ten. Sequencing was done on a sample of Tregs sorted from blood. Source of these receptors: a human donor in good health.

This rearrangement joins TRBV5-4 to TRBJ1-4, with 7 nucleotides matching TRBD1. CDR3 size: 15 residues. Losses at the gene ends were 3 bases for V and 4 bases for J; bases not matched to a gene: 6. CDR1 and CDR2 (germline): SGHNT, YYREEE (reference sequence). CDR3 nucleotides: TGTGCCAGCAGCTCTGCGACAGGGAGTAATGAAAAACTGTTTTTT. Amino acid sequence: CASSSATGSNEKLFF. Drawing the rest from reference TRBV5-4 and TRBJ1-4, the complete variable domain is ETGVTQSPTHLIKTRGQQVTLRCSSQSGHNTVSWYQQALGQGPQFIFQYYREEENGRGNFPPRFSGLQFPNYSSELNVNALELDDSALYLCASSSATGSNEKLFFGSGTQLSVL.

In its sample, this clone was seen once. V usage is TRBV2 and J usage is TRBJ1-4; D is unresolved. The CDR3 contains 14 residues. V was trimmed by 8 bases and J by 1 base, leaving 11 bases between them. Germline CDR1 and CDR2: SNHLY and FYNNEI. CDR3 loop: CASSLRQTNEKLFF. The CDR3 nucleotides are TGTGCCAGCTCACTAAGACAAACTAATGAAAAACTGTTTTTT.

J is TRBJ1-2 and V is TRBV10-3; 8 bases are a match to TRBD1. CDR1 and CDR2 (germline): ENHRY, SYGVKD. V shed 6 bases and J 4 bases; nucleotides not matched to a gene: 4. This CDR3 has 13 residues. In nucleotides, the CDR3 is TGTGCCATCAGAGTCACAGGGGGCTATGGCTACACCTTC. This gives the protein CAIRVTGGYGYTF.

This chain links TRBV7-8 with TRBJ2-3; 13 bases are shared with TRBD2. CDR3 size: 18 residues. The V and J ends lost 4 bases and 4 bases, in that order; junction bases with no gene match: 11. The V gene's germline CDR1 is SGHVS and CDR2 FQNEAQ. The CDR3 spells CASSSRTSGRRRADTQYF. CDR3 DNA: TGTGCCAGCAGCTCTAGGACTAGCGGGAGACGTCGGGCAGATACGCAGTATTTT.

This chain links TRBV7-9 with TRBJ2-3, with D possibly TRBD2 on 7 matching bases. This CDR3 is 18 amino acids long. Per the germline V gene, CDR1 is SEHNR and CDR2 is FQNEAQ (reference sequence). With 4 bases removed from V and 0 bases from J, the gap between germline ends came to 20 bases. CDR3 region: CASSSLGQGRGSTDTQYF. CDR3 nucleotide sequence: TGTGCCAGCAGCTCCCTGGGGCAGGGGAGGGGAAGCACAGATACGCAGTATTTT.

The rearrangement uses TRBV5-1 and TRBJ2-3; D possibly matches TRBD1 or TRBD2 (5 bases each). V was clipped by 7 bases and J by 4 bases, with 19 bases between them. This CDR3 spans 15 amino acids. Germline CDR1 SGHRS, CDR2 YFSETQ. The DNA of the CDR3 is TGCGCCAGCTCCTTCCGGGGCGCTACCCCAGATACGCAGTATTTT. This sequence encodes CASSFRGATPDTQYF.